The T cell receptor beta chain described here comes from a study of blood T cell repertoires in COVID-19. Whole-study context: Samples taken during acute and convalescent COVID-19 were collected in the United States, Italy and Spain. PBMCs, B-cell-depleted T cells, or T cells were the source of the cDNA or gDNA that made up the material.

Participant age was roughly 18 to 90 years, and participants resided in fewer than 25 US areas. Cohort assignment relied on participant-reported clinical history. The assay was immunoSEQ multiplex PCR, and TCRdb's table has in-frame clones only and misses some. The sample records fewer than 400,000 clones, approximately 91% being singletons. J gave up 0 bases and V 5 bases, and 1 base lay outside the gene matches. CDR1 SGHNT and CDR2 YENEEA come from the germline V gene. This CDR3 spans 14 amino acids. The sample comprised PBMCs or T cells enriched from blood (not recorded which). The sequence derives from a woman younger than 45 who had been exposed to COVID-19. The chain joins TRBV11-3 to TRBJ2-1; 7 bases line up with TRBD1. The CDR3 bases are TGTGCCAGCAGCCGGGACAGCTCCTACAATGAGCAGTTCTTC. This codes for CASSRDSSYNEQFF.